This T cell receptor beta chain was retrieved from a study of immune evolution from preneoplasia to lung adenocarcinoma. V gave up 4 bases and J gave up 2 bases, with 4 bases separating them. This CDR3 is built from 12 residues. From germline, CDR1 is MNHEY and CDR2 SMNVEV (reference sequence). Using immunoSEQ multiplex PCR, the repertoire was profiled, and TCRdb retains in-frame clones only, with some absent. The repertoire includes roughly 9,000 clones, 77% of them detected once, and 5% to 8% sits in the top ten. As concerns this clone: Its antigen is currently unknown.

Study findings and constraints: Later-stage lesions seemingly showed higher T cell density and diversity than normal lung. T cell clonality was higher in KRAS-mutant than EGFR-mutant or wild-type nodules.

Nucleic acids came from premalignant or tumor cells enriched by macro-dissection. Sequenced: FFPE lung adenocarcinoma in situ tissue. This rearrangement joins TRBV27 to TRBJ2-3; D not certain. The clonotype was recovered from a person aged 55-80 years with lung adenocarcinoma. In DNA form, the CDR3 reads TGTGCCAGCAGTTCTTTCACAGATACGCAGTATTTT. It translates to CASSSFTDTQYF.